The 22 T cell receptor beta chains below were found in one sample sequenced in a study of shared clonotypes between healthy human individuals. Produced via immunoSEQ multiplex PCR; TCRdb's table is partial and in-frame only. The repertoire includes some 2.1 million clones, around 95% of them detected once, and 0.13% sits in the top ten. The specimen sequenced was naive CD4+ T cells sorted from blood. Subset described: CD45RA+ positively selected. All receptors derive from a man aged 18 to 30 in good health.

This chain joins TRBV7-8 and TRBJ2-7; TRBD2 might be the D (6 bases). The germline V gene has CDR1 SGHVS and CDR2 FQNEAQ. V dropped 7 bases and J dropped 4 bases, with 26 bases sitting between them. The CDR3 is made up of 17 amino acids. This chain's CDR3 is CASTNARAGLFLYEQYF. The CDR3 bases are TGTGCCAGCACCAATGCGCGTGCGGGGCTCTTCTTATACGAGCAGTACTTC.

The gene calls are TRBV5-8 and TRBJ1-5, with D perhaps TRBD1 (5 bases). Per germline, CDR1 SGHTS and CDR2 YDEGEE. V lost 0 bases and J 2 bases, leaving 9 bases between the germline ends. The CDR3 is made up of 15 amino acids. DNA of the CDR3: TGTGCCAGCAGCTTGGCCTGGGGGGGCAATCAGCCCCAGCATTTT. Translation gives CASSLAWGGNQPQHF.

V usage is TRBV28 and J usage is TRBJ1-4, with D perhaps TRBD1 (5 bases). V gave up 8 bases and J gave up 3 bases, with 13 bases separating them. Germline V lookup: CDR1 MDHEN, CDR2 SYDVKM. The CDR3 is 14 amino acids. For the CDR3, the DNA is TGTGCCAGCCTTGGGGGGGTTGCTAATGAAAAACTGTTTTTT. It encodes CASLGGVANEKLFF.

The V call is TRBV21-1, the J call TRBJ1-2. TRBV21-1 is labeled a pseudogene. This CDR3 is 15 amino acids long. The CDR3: CASRRGTREGLCYTF. The CDR3 nucleotides are TGTGCCAGCAGGCGCGGGACTAGGGAGGGCCTATGCTACACCTTC.

The CDR3 is CASSLVSGPLNTEAFF. DNA for the CDR3: TGCGCCAGCAGCTTGGTATCAGGGCCACTGAACACTGAAGCTTTCTTT. J is TRBJ1-1 and V is TRBV5-1; D is possibly TRBD1 (5 bases). This CDR3 comprises 16 residues. Per the germline V gene, CDR1 is SGHRS and CDR2 is YFSETQ. With 0 bases removed from V and 0 bases from J, the gap between germline ends came to 12 bases.

The J gene is TRBJ2-1, the V gene TRBV25-1, with D unresolved. V lost 7 bases, J lost 5 bases, and 12 bases lay in between. The CDR3 runs to 13 residues. Per the germline V gene, CDR1 is MGHDK and CDR2 is SYGVNS. The CDR3 reads CASKASAHNEQFF. The DNA for the CDR3 is TGTGCCAGCAAGGCCAGCGCCCACAATGAGCAGTTCTTC.

V usage is TRBV30 and J usage is TRBJ2-7, with TRBD2 identical over 7 bases. This CDR3 has 14 amino acids. CDR1 and CDR2 from the germline V gene are GTSNPN and SVGIG (reference sequence). Trimming cost V 2 bases and J 3 bases; bases outside gene matches: 7. The DNA of the CDR3 is TGTGCCTGGAGTTTTACTGGGGGGGGCTACGAGCAGTACTTC. Amino acids: CAWSFTGGGYEQYF.

The sample holds one count of this clone. This rearrangement joins TRBV6-5 to TRBJ2-3, with 12 bases matching TRBD1. With 5 bases clipped from V and 7 bases from J, the junction kept 7 bases outside the gene matches. The germline V gene encodes CDR1 MNHEY and CDR2 SVGAGI. This CDR3 comprises 15 residues. As DNA, the CDR3 is TGTGCCAGCAGTCCCCCGGGACAGGGGGCGTATACGCAGTATTTT. Protein product: CASSPPGQGAYTQYF.

The J gene is TRBJ1-2, the V gene TRBV4-1; 12 bases fit TRBD1. V gave up 3 bases and J gave up 8 bases; unmatched junction bases: 10. This CDR3 is built from 16 residues. Per the germline V gene, CDR1 is MGHRA and CDR2 is YSYEKL. CDR3 protein: CASSHRNGGTGGGYTF. The DNA for the CDR3 is TGCGCCAGCAGCCACCGGAACGGGGGGACAGGGGGCGGCTACACCTTC.

The J gene is TRBJ2-3, the V gene TRBV4-1; maybe TRBD1 (6 bases). CDR1 is MGHRA, CDR2 YSYEKL, per germline. This CDR3 region has 15 residues. Trimming took off 3 bases at V and 2 bases at J, with 12 bases between the two ends. The DNA for the CDR3 is TGCGCCAGCAGCCAGATAGACAGGAACACAGATACGCAGTATTTT. It specifies CASSQIDRNTDTQYF.

The V and J genes are TRBV6-1 and TRBJ1-2; D is ambiguous. Looked up from germline, CDR1 is MNHNS and CDR2 is SASEGT. V lost 6 bases and J lost 7, with 9 bases in between. CDR3 length: 11 residues. The CDR3 DNA reads TGTGCCAGCAGCTCATTTCCTGGCTACACCTTC. This gives the protein CASSSFPGYTF.

As to this clone: This may be a read error, as it is one base from a much larger clone. The sample contains more than one DNA sequence encoding this CDR3. The chain is built from TRBV6-5 and TRBJ2-5; no reliable D call. The germline gives CDR1 MNHEY, CDR2 SVGAGI. This CDR3 spans 11 amino acids. Trimming shortened V by 4 bases and J by 5 bases, and 5 bases separated the two germline ends. The CDR3 loop is CASSLGETQYF. CDR3 nucleotides: TGTGCCAGCAGTTTAGGGGAGACCCAGTACTTC.

This sequence joins TRBV9 and TRBJ2-1; D is perhaps TRBD2 (6 bases). Germline CDR1 SGDLS, CDR2 YYNGEE. CDR3 length equals 17 residues. V lost 0 bases to trimming and J lost 4 bases, with 17 bases between them. This CDR3 reads CASSVGASVPGYNEQFF. CDR3 sequence (DNA): TGTGCCAGCAGCGTAGGGGCTAGCGTTCCGGGGTACAATGAGCAGTTCTTC.

As concerns this clone: Distinct nucleotide sequences in the sample also encode this CDR3. This chain connects TRBV10-3 to TRBJ2-5; D gene unclear. The CDR3 is made up of 14 amino acids. Germline V lookup: CDR1 ENHRY, CDR2 SYGVKD. Between the trimmed V and J ends, which lost 0 bases and 3 bases, there was a span of 8 bases. CDR3 in amino acids: CAISESGTKETQYF. CDR3 nucleotides: TGTGCCATCAGTGAGTCAGGTACTAAAGAGACCCAGTACTTC.

The CDR3 DNA follows: TGCGCCAGCAGCCGAGAGGCCTTCTCTGGAAACACCATATATTTT. Translated, it gives CASSREAFSGNTIYF. This chain joins TRBV5-1 and TRBJ1-3; D uncertain. V was shortened by 4 bases and J by 0 bases, with 11 bases between the two germline ends. The germline gives CDR1 SGHRS, CDR2 YFSETQ. The CDR3 loop spans 15 amino acids.

The chain has TRBV13 and TRBJ2-7; D uncertain. Germline V gene sequence: CDR1 PRHDT, CDR2 FYEKMQ (reference sequence). This CDR3 comprises 12 residues. The V end was cut by 5 bases, the J end by 2 bases, with 7 bases between. CDR3 nucleotides: TGTGCCAGCAGCCTCCTACCCTACGAGCAGTACTTC. This gives the protein CASSLLPYEQYF.

The genes are TRBV28 and TRBJ1-2; TRBD1 is a possible D gene (5 bases). Trimming cost V 6 bases and J 4 bases, with 12 bases left between them. Germline CDR1 is MDHEN and CDR2 is SYDVKM. This CDR3 comprises 13 residues. In nucleotides, the CDR3 is TGTGCCAGCAGACCCGGCGGGGGCTATGGCTACACCTTC. It is translated as CASRPGGGYGYTF.

V gene TRBV2 combines with J gene TRBJ2-3; D gene uncertain. The V gene lost 6 bases and the J gene lost 1 base, with 11 bases spanning the gap. Germline lookup yields CDR1 SNHLY and CDR2 FYNNEI. CDR3 length: 14 amino acids. The CDR3 reads CASRLESGTDTQYF. DNA for the CDR3: TGTGCCAGCAGGCTCGAATCAGGCACAGATACGCAGTATTTT.

Details on this clone: Within the sample, other DNA sequences also encode this same CDR3. The J gene is TRBJ2-1, the V gene TRBV10-1, with 9 bases lining up with TRBD2. The germline CDR1 and CDR2 sequences are WNHNN and SYGVQD (reference sequence). After removal of 3 bases from V and 4 bases from J, the junction contained 4 bases not matched to a gene. There are 15 residues in the CDR3. The CDR3 region is CASSEGLAGYNEQFF. CDR3 DNA: TGCGCCAGCAGTGAAGGGCTAGCGGGATACAATGAGCAGTTCTTC.

This chain links TRBV13 with TRBJ2-7; 10 positions agree with TRBD2. The CDR3 spans 16 residues. CDR1 and CDR2 (germline): PRHDT, FYEKMQ (reference sequence). The ends lost 3 bases at V and 5 bases at J; junction bases unmatched: 10. CDR3 sequence reads: CASSFEVTSGIDEQYF. Written as DNA, the CDR3 is TGTGCCAGCAGCTTTGAAGTAACTAGCGGGATTGACGAGCAGTACTTC.

This clone was seen once. V usage is TRBV5-6 and J usage is TRBJ2-5; 8 positions agree with TRBD1. Looked up from germline, CDR1 is SGHDT and CDR2 is YYEEEE. This CDR3 comprises 14 residues. V trimming: 4 bases; J trimming: 5 bases; junction bases outside the gene matches: 7. As DNA, the CDR3 is TGTGCCAGCAGCCCGACAGGGGTCACGGAGACCCAGTACTTC. Protein product: CASSPTGVTETQYF.

The J gene is TRBJ2-2, the V gene TRBV9; 7 bases are shared with TRBD2. This CDR3 is 17 amino acids long. Germline CDR1 reads SGDLS; CDR2 reads YYNGEE. Losses at the gene ends were 0 bases for V and 1 base for J; bases not matched to a gene: 6. Written as DNA, the CDR3 is TGTGCCAGCAGCGTAGCGGGAAGCGGGAAGAACACCGGGGAGCTGTTTTTT. Residues: CASSVAGSGKNTGELFF.